This T cell receptor (beta chain) was found in a study of OX40 agonist ivuxolimab in advanced cancers. Data came from immunoSEQ multiplex PCR; TCRdb stores just in-frame clones and leaves some out. This sample carries under 25,000 clones, about 79% of them seen once, and the ten largest clones take 25% to 40%. The CDR3 extends over 16 amino acids. The V and J ends lost 0 bases and 2 bases respectively, with 13 bases between them. Germline V gene lookup returns CDR1 SGDLS and CDR2 YYNGEE. V gene TRBV9 combines with J gene TRBJ2-3; D gene unclear. The sequencing here drew on CD4+ or CD8+ T cells sorted from blood, taken in a trial of the OX40 agonist ivuxolimab. This sequence originates from an adult with an advanced solid tumor such as melanoma, head and neck, liver or kidney cancer. Written as DNA, the CDR3 is TGTGCCAGCAGCGTAGATACCAGTACCCCCACAGATACGCAGTATTTT. This sequence encodes CASSVDTSTPTDTQYF.